These 2 T cell receptor beta chains were sequenced from one sample in a study of blood T cell repertoires in COVID-19. Profiled with immunoSEQ multiplex PCR; TCRdb holds only in-frame clones, not every one. This table holds over 200,000 clones, over 75% found once. Sample: PBMCs or T cells enriched from blood (not recorded which). These receptor sequences come from a man between 18 and 29 years old who had recovered from COVID-19.

The chain couples TRBV19 to TRBJ1-1; possible D gene TRBD1, 6 bases. The germline V and J ends were trimmed by 8 bases and 6 bases, with 10 bases remaining between them. Germline V lookup: CDR1 LNHDA, CDR2 SQIVND (reference sequence). This CDR3 is 11 amino acids long. The CDR3 sequence: CASLYRAEAFF. The CDR3 bases are TGTGCCAGTCTCTACAGGGCTGAAGCTTTCTTT. Variable domain in full (rest from reference TRBV19 and TRBJ1-1): DGGITQSPKYLFRKEGQNVTLSCEQNLNHDAMYWYRQDPGQGLRLIYYSQIVNDFQKGDIAEGYSVSREKKESFPLTVTSAQKNPTAFYLCASLYRAEAFFGQGTRLTVV.

The chain is built from TRBV16 and TRBJ2-7; D not certain. The germline gives CDR1 KGHSY, CDR2 FQNENV. V was cut by 4 bases and J by 2 bases, with 12 bases left in between. The CDR3 covers 14 residues. CDR3 sequence (DNA): TGTGCCAGCAGCCTATTCCACTCGGCCTACGAGCAGTACTTC. This encodes CASSLFHSAYEQYF.